The 18 T cell receptor beta chains below were found in one sample sequenced in a study of T cell responses to AZD1222 COVID-19 vaccine. Sequencing used immunoSEQ multiplex PCR; TCRdb keeps in-frame clones, though not all of them. Of 120,000 or so clones listed, 80% to 95% are singletons. Sequencing used peripheral blood, obtained 28 days after the second AZD1222 dose. The source is an adult who received the AZD1222 COVID-19 vaccine.

J is TRBJ2-5 and V is TRBV7-2; weak D call: TRBD1 (6 bases). Trimming took 3 bases from V and 2 from J, leaving 13 bases between them. From germline, CDR1 is SGHTA and CDR2 FQGNSA. The CDR3 extends over 15 amino acids. The chain's CDR3 is CASSFPIDRQETQYF. CDR3 DNA: TGTGCCAGCAGCTTTCCGATCGACAGGCAAGAGACCCAGTACTTC.

The V call is TRBV4-1, the J call TRBJ1-6; 7 nucleotides agree with TRBD1. Unmatched junction bases numbered 6, after V lost 3 bases and J lost 4 bases. CDR3 length: 16 amino acids. The germline CDR1 and CDR2 sequences are MGHRA and YSYEKL. The CDR3 here is CASSQTPTGYNSPLHF. CDR3 bases: TGCGCCAGCAGCCAGACCCCGACAGGGTATAATTCACCCCTCCACTTT.

The chain uses TRBV10-1 and TRBJ1-3; D is uncertain. The CDR3 runs to 14 residues. Trimming pared 0 bases from V and 4 bases from J, leaving 7 bases between. Germline loops: CDR1 WNHNN, CDR2 SYGVQD (reference sequence). CDR3 region: CASSESIAGNTIYF. Here the CDR3 DNA reads TGCGCCAGCAGTGAGTCGATAGCGGGAAACACCATATATTTT.

This chain links TRBV13 with TRBJ1-1, with 7 bases aligning to TRBD1. The trim removed 2 bases at V and 1 base at J, leaving 1 base unmatched. The germline gives CDR1 PRHDT, CDR2 FYEKMQ (reference sequence). The CDR3 has 14 amino acids. For the CDR3, the DNA is TGTGCCAGCAGCTTACGACAGGGGAACACTGAAGCTTTCTTT. This gives the protein CASSLRQGNTEAFF.

This rearrangement joins TRBV7-9 to TRBJ2-1; TRBD1 is a possible D gene (6 bases). Germline CDR1 and CDR2: SEHNR and FQNEAQ (reference sequence). The CDR3 has 17 residues. Trimming shortened V by 5 bases and J by 6 bases, and 23 bases separated the two germline ends. The CDR3 DNA sequence: TGTGCCAGCAGCCCGACAGGACCGACCCCAACCGTCAATGAGCAGTTCTTC. It is translated as CASSPTGPTPTVNEQFF.

The rearrangement links TRBV5-5 to TRBJ2-5; 7 positions agree with TRBD2. The CDR3 is made up of 15 amino acids. Germline CDR1 is SGHKS and CDR2 is YYEKEE (reference sequence). V shed 0 bases, J shed 5 bases, and the junction held 7 bases outside the gene matches. As DNA, the CDR3 is TGTGCCAGCAGCTTGGAGGAGCGGGGATGGGAGACCCAGTACTTC. Translating gives CASSLEERGWETQYF.

The genes are TRBV29-1 and TRBJ2-5; TRBD1 agrees at 7 bases. CDR1 is SQVTM and CDR2 is ANQGSEA in the germline V gene. CDR3 size: 15 residues. The J segment lost 2 bases and the V segment lost 3 bases, leaving 9 bases of the junction unmatched. The DNA of the CDR3 is TGCAGCGTTGAGTTTGAGGACAGGATTCAAGAGACCCAGTACTTC. This encodes CSVEFEDRIQETQYF.

Only one count was recorded for this clone. This chain connects TRBV7-2 to TRBJ1-1; 8 bases map to TRBD1. Germline V gives CDR1 SGHTA, CDR2 FQGNSA. This CDR3 spans 15 amino acids. After removal of 4 bases from V and 4 bases from J, the junction contained 8 bases not matched to a gene. CDR3 amino acids: CASSSQGARSTEAFF. CDR3 sequence (DNA): TGTGCCAGCAGCTCGCAGGGGGCGCGGAGCACTGAAGCTTTCTTT.

The V gene is TRBV2, the J gene TRBJ1-1, with 9 bases aligning to TRBD1. CDR3 length: 16 amino acids. V trimming: 6 bases; J trimming: 4 bases; junction bases outside the gene matches: 12. Germline V gives CDR1 SNHLY, CDR2 FYNNEI. CDR3 amino acids: CASRRGQGQGGTEAFF. The CDR3 DNA is TGTGCCAGCAGGAGAGGTCAGGGACAGGGTGGCACTGAAGCTTTCTTT.

This chain uses TRBV3-1 (or the pseudogene TRBV3-2) with TRBJ1-5; D call uncertain. Germline-derived CDR1 and CDR2 are LGHDT and YNNKEL (reference sequence). The CDR3 loop spans 13 amino acids. The V gene lost 0 bases and the J gene lost 2 bases, with 2 bases spanning the gap. The CDR3 is CASSQEGNQPQHF. CDR3 coding DNA: TGTGCCAGCAGCCAAGAGGGCAATCAGCCCCAGCATTTT.

The chain combines TRBV20-1 with TRBJ2-3; D not certain. Germline V CDR1 and CDR2: DFQATT, SNEGSKA (reference sequence). The length of the CDR3 is 11 residues. V lost 5 bases, J lost 6 bases, and 9 bases lay in between. The chain's CDR3 is CSALLADTQYF. DNA for the CDR3: TGCAGTGCTCTGCTCGCGGATACGCAGTATTTT.

J is TRBJ1-5 and V is TRBV10-1; D gene ambiguous. The CDR3 covers 14 residues. Germline CDR1 reads WNHNN; CDR2 reads SYGVQD (reference sequence). V lost 3 bases and J 4 bases, leaving 10 bases between the germline ends. The CDR3 nucleotides are TGCGCCAGCAGTGATGGTCAGGAAAATCAGCCCCAGCATTTT. Residues: CASSDGQENQPQHF.

V and J are TRBV5-1 and TRBJ2-3; TRBD1 matches at 8 bases. The CDR3 sequence is 13 residues long. J lost 14 bases, V lost 4 bases, and 12 bases had no gene match. Germline lookup yields CDR1 SGHRS and CDR2 YFSETQ. CDR3 residues: CASSPGQGRIPYF. In DNA form, the CDR3 reads TGCGCCAGCAGCCCCGGACAGGGCAGAATTCCGTATTTT.

This chain connects TRBV21-1 to TRBJ2-4; the D call of TRBD2 is as the table states it, not checked on the DNA. TRBV21-1 is a pseudogene segment. This CDR3 is built from 15 residues. The CDR3 spells CASSKGAGRRNIQYF. Written as DNA, the CDR3 is TGTGCCAGCAGCAAAGGGGCGGGGCGTCGGAACATTCAGTACTTC.

The genes are TRBV3-1 (or the pseudogene TRBV3-2) and TRBJ2-7, with a possible D match to TRBD2 (6 bases). This CDR3 is 13 amino acids long. Trimming stripped 3 bases from V and 6 bases from J, with 12 bases between. Germline V CDR1 and CDR2: LGHDT, YNNKEL (reference sequence). CDR3 loop: CASSHIGTSEQYF. CDR3 in DNA: TGTGCCAGCAGCCATATCGGGACTTCCGAGCAGTACTTC.

The chain links TRBV7-8 to TRBJ1-6, with D hard to call. Trimming stripped 1 base from V and 12 bases from J, with 7 bases between. The length of the CDR3 is 12 residues. Germline assignment: CDR1 SGHVS and CDR2 FQNEAQ. The CDR3 loop is CASSLDWEPLHF. CDR3 DNA: TGTGCCAGCAGCTTAGACTGGGAACCCCTCCACTTT. Using reference TRBV7-8 and TRBJ1-6 for the parts outside the CDR3, the full variable domain is GAGVSQSPRYKVAKRGQDVALRCDPISGHVSLFWYQQALGQGPEFLTYFQNEAQLDKSGLPSDRFFAERPEGSVSTLKIQRTQQEDSAVYLCASSLDWEPLHFGNGTRLTVT.

CDR3 nucleotides: TGTGCCAGCAGCCAAGATTCCGGAGAGGTACTCTATGGCTACACCTTC. This translates into CASSQDSGEVLYGYTF. This rearrangement joins TRBV4-2 to TRBJ1-2, with D uncertain. Germline values: CDR1 LGHNA, CDR2 YNFKEQ. This CDR3 comprises 16 residues. Trimming removed 0 bases at V and 4 bases at J, with 15 bases between.

The chain recombines TRBV27 with TRBJ2-5, with TRBD1 as a possible D gene (5 bases). V was shortened by 0 bases and J by 5 bases, with 25 bases between the two germline ends. CDR3 length equals 19 residues. Germline V gene lookup returns CDR1 MNHEY and CDR2 SMNVEV (reference sequence). Written as DNA, the CDR3 is TGTGCCAGCAGTTTATCCGTTTCGGCGCCAGGGTTGGTCGTCGAGACCCAGTACTTC. It specifies CASSLSVSAPGLVVETQYF.